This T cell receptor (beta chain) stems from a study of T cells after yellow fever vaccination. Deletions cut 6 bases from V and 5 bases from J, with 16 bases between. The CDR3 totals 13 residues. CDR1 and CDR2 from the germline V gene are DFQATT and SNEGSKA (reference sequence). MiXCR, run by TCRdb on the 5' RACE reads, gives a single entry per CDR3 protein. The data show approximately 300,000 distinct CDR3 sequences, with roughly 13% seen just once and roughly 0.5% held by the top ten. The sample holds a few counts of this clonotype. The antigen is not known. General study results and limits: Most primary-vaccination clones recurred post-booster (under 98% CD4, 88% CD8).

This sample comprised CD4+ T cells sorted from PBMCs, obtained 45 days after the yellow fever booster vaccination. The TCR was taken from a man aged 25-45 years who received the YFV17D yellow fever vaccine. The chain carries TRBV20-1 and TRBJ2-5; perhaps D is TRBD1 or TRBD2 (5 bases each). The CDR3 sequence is CSAWDRRRETQYF. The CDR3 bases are TGCAGTGCCTGGGACCGCCGGCGGGAGACCCAGTACTTC.